The entry that follows covers one T cell receptor (beta chain) sequence. Only in-frame clones appear in the TCRdb table, and some are missing; sequencing was by immunoSEQ multiplex PCR. Among 100,000 or so clones listed, 92% were seen once. The record originates from a study of T cell changes during pregnancy in multiple sclerosis. Germline V gives CDR1 LNHNV, CDR2 YYDKDF (reference sequence). Trimming shortened V by 8 bases and J by 0 bases, and 8 bases separated the two germline ends. The CDR3 runs to 13 residues. The sequence was collected from a female donor with multiple sclerosis, enrolled in a pregnancy study. Sequenced material: peripheral blood, taken after pregnancy. The chain is built from TRBV15 and TRBJ1-5, with TRBD1 as a possible D gene (5 bases). The CDR3 reads CATGGGSNQPQHF. The CDR3 DNA reads as TGTGCCACCGGGGGGGGTAGCAATCAGCCCCAGCATTTT.